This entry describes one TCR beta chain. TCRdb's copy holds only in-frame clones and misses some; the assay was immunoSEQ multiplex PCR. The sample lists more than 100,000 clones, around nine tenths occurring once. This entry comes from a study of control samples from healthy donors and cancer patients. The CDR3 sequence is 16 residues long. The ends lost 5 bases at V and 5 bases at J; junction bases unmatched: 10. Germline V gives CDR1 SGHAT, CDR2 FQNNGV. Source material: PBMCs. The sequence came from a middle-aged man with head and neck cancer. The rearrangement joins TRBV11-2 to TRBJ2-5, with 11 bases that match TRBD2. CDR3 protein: CASSQTTSGTLETQYF. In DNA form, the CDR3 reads TGTGCCAGCAGCCAGACGACTAGCGGGACTCTGGAGACCCAGTACTTC.